A single TCR beta chain is shown here with its context. Its antigen is undetermined. A sample-barcoded 5' primer and a J-beta primer mix were used in a second PCR of roughly 7 to 12 cycles. TCRdb re-called the 5' RACE reads with MiXCR, one entry per CDR3 protein. The sample consists of about 580,000 distinct CDR3 sequences, 45% to 55% of them appearing once. Germline V gives CDR1 MNHEY, CDR2 SMNVEV (reference sequence). The CDR3 contains 15 residues. These data belong to a study of blood T cells in healthy people across ages. Study results and limitations: The diversity estimates, figures obtained from one million T cells, were considered underestimates.

The sequenced sample was blood. The rearrangement joins TRBV27 to TRBJ2-5; possibly TRBD1 for D (5 bases). The J call may be incorrect, as the DNA end agrees better with TRBJ2-7. The receptor's source is an elderly man in good health. The CDR3 DNA reads TGTGCCAGCAGTCTAAAAACAGGTGGGGCCTACGAGCAGTACTTC. This codes for CASSLKTGGAYEQYF.